This T cell receptor (beta chain) was retrieved from a study of tumor-infiltrating lymphocytes in primary liver carcinoma. Whole-study context: All lesions had stage T1-T3 N0M0 and 4.2 to 10 cm widths.

Blood RNA came from unsorted whole blood; germline DNA was also extracted. Chronic HBV infection, which was untreated, was present in the patients. Trimming left V 1 base short and J 1 base short, with 19 bases between. Looked up from germline, CDR1 is MGHRA and CDR2 is YSYEKL. The CDR3 sequence is 18 residues long. Study results and limitations: Tumor-adjacent and tumor-blood pairs shared less of their repertoires than tumor region pairs shared.

This clonotype showed up just a few times. Antigen specificity is unknown. With about 470 ng total RNA as template and a constant-region primer, TCR beta cDNA was made. A slightly modified ARM-PCR protocol with three nested multiplex PCR rounds produced these TCR beta libraries. The two initial PCR rounds, roughly 9 cycles each, used TRBV1-TRBV30 forward and C-beta reverse primers. TCRdb passed the multiplex PCR reads through MiXCR, listing each CDR3 protein once. The table lists approximately 330,000 distinct CDR3 sequences, around three fifths of them singletons. The clonotype originates from a man aged 35 to 55 with primary liver carcinoma and hepatitis B virus infection. This chain joins TRBV4-1 and TRBJ1-2; perhaps TRBD1 as D (6 bases). The specimen was peripheral blood. The DNA for the CDR3 is TGCGCCAGCAGCCAAGGCCTCCCACGGGACAAACATAACTATGGCTACACCTTC. This encodes CASSQGLPRDKHNYGYTF.